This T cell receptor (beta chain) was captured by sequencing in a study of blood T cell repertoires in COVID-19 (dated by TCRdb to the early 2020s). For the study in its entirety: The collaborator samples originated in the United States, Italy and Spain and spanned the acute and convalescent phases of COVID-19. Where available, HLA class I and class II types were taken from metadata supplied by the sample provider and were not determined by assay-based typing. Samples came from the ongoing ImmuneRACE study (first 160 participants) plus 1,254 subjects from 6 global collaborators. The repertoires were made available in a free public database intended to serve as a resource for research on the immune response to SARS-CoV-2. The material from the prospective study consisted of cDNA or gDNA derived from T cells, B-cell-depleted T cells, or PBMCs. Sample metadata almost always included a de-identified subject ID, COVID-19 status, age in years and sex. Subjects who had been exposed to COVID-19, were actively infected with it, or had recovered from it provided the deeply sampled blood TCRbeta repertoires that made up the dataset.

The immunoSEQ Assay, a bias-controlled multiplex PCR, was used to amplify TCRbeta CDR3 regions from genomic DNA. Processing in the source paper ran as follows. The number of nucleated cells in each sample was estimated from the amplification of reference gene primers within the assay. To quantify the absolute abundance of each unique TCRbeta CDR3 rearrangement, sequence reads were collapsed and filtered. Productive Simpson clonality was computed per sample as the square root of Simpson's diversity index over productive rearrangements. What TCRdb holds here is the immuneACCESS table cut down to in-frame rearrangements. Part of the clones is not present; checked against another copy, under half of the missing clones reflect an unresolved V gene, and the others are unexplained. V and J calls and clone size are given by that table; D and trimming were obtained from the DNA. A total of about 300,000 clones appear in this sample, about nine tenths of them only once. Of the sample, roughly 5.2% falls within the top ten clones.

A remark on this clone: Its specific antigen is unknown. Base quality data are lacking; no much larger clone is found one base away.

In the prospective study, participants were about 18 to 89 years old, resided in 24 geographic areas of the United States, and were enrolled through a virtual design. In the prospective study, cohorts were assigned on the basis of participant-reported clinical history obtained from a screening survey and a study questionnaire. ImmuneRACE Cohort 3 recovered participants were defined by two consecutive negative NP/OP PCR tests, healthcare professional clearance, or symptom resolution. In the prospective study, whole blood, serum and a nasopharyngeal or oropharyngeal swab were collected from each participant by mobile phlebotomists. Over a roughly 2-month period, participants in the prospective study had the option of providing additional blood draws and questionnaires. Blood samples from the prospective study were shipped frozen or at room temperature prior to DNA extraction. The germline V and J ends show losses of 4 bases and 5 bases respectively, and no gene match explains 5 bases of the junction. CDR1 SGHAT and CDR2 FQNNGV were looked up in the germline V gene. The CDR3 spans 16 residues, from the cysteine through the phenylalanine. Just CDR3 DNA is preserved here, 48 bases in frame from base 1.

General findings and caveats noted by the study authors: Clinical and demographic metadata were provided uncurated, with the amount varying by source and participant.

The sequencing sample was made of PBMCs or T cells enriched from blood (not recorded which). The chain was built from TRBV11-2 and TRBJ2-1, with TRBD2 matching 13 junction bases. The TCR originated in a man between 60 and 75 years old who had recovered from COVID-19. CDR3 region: CASSSELAGGDNEQFF. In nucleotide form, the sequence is TGTGCCAGCAGCTCTGAACTAGCGGGAGGGGACAATGAGCAGTTCTTC.